This T cell receptor (beta chain) was sequenced for a study of shared clonotypes between healthy human individuals. Overall study findings and caveats: Generation of non-shared clonotypes was less probable than generation of clonotypes shared by all four donors.

The method was immunoSEQ multiplex PCR; TCRdb's version includes in-frame clones alone and lacks a portion of them. In the table there are approximately 650,000 clones, nearly 97% of which are singletons. Of note for this clone: Its specificity is not known.

Naive CD8 isolation took CD45RO-negative cells positively selected for CCR7 and excluded terminally differentiated effector memory CD45RA+ cells. V was trimmed by 4 bases and J by 8 bases, leaving 18 bases between them. The CDR3 contains 14 residues. CDR1 and CDR2 (germline): SGHDT, YYEEEE. The chain recombines TRBV5-6 with TRBJ1-1, with a tentative D call TRBD1 (5 bases). The sequenced sample consisted of naive CD8+ T cells sorted from blood. The sequence derives from a woman aged 25 to 45 in good health. The CDR3 is CASSAGLGRWEAFF. The CDR3 DNA reads TGTGCCAGCAGCGCGGGACTGGGAAGATGGGAAGCTTTCTTT.